The 8 T cell receptor beta chains in this list originate from one sample, sequenced in a study of cytomegalovirus exposure and HLA in healthy donors. The PCR had 60 Vbeta and 13 Jbeta primers. Sequencing was performed with immunoSEQ multiplex PCR; in TCRdb, only in-frame clones are kept and a portion is missing. Here the sample spans approximately 160,000 clones, roughly 74% being singletons. The sample consisted of PBMCs. Receptors were obtained from a male donor in good health and CMV-seronegative.

Note on this clone: One end of the junction does not line up with germline, which may come from a read error. CDR3 residues: CASSGQGGPIYGYPF. The DNA of the CDR3 is TGTGCCAGCAGTGGGCAGGGAGGCCCCATCTATGGCTACCCCTTC. The chain couples TRBV2 to TRBJ1-2; D is perhaps TRBD1 (5 bases). Per the germline V gene, CDR1 is SNHLY and CDR2 is FYNNEI. The CDR3 runs 15 residues.

CDR3: CASSLAITGVYEQYF. The CDR3 DNA reads TGTGCCAGCAGCTTGGCCATCACGGGGGTCTACGAGCAGTACTTC. This sequence joins TRBV5-5 and TRBJ2-7; D possibly corresponds to TRBD2 (6 bases). This CDR3 region has 15 residues. V lost 0 bases and J lost 3, with 13 bases in between. Per the germline V gene, CDR1 is SGHKS and CDR2 is YYEKEE (reference sequence).

The chain links TRBV12-5 to TRBJ2-5; D is uncertain. Germline CDR1 and CDR2: LGHNT and FRNRAP. V shed 6 bases and J shed 4 bases, with 9 bases lying between them. The CDR3 totals 12 residues. The CDR3 region is CASGYSTETQYF. The CDR3 DNA sequence: TGTGCTAGTGGGTACAGCACAGAGACCCAGTACTTC.

The chain joins TRBV7-2 to TRBJ2-7, with D maybe TRBD1 (5 bases). Trimming took 0 bases from V and 3 from J, leaving 12 bases between them. The CDR3 totals 15 residues. In germline, CDR1 is SGHTA, CDR2 FQGNSA. The DNA of the CDR3 is TGTGCCAGCAGCTTAGCTACTGGGGCAGGCTACGAGCAGTACTTC. Translation gives CASSLATGAGYEQYF. Full variable domain (rest looked up from reference TRBV7-2 and TRBJ2-7): GAGVSQSPSNKVTEKGKDVELRCDPISGHTALYWYRQSLGQGLEFLIYFQGNSAPDKSGLPSDRFSAERTGGSVSTLTIQRTQQEDSAVYLCASSLATGAGYEQYFGPGTRLTVT.

This chain's CDR3 is CASSLMGLAGYEQFF. The CDR3 bases are TGTGCCAGCAGTTTAATGGGACTAGCGGGTTATGAGCAGTTCTTC. This chain links TRBV28 with TRBJ2-1, with TRBD2 matching 12 bases. J lost 8 bases, V lost 2 bases, and 4 bases had no gene match. Germline values: CDR1 MDHEN, CDR2 SYDVKM. CDR3 length: 15 amino acids.

This clone showed up just once. The V and J genes are TRBV19 and TRBJ1-5, with D maybe TRBD1 (5 bases). Germline CDR1 reads LNHDA; CDR2 reads SQIVND (reference sequence). The CDR3 consists of 12 residues. V lost 2 bases to trimming and J lost 9 bases, with 8 bases between them. The chain's CDR3 is CASSIYRMPQHF. In DNA form, the CDR3 reads TGTGCCAGTAGTATATACAGGATGCCCCAGCATTTT.

A single count supports this clone. In nucleotides, the CDR3 is TGTGCCAGCAGCCCGCTGGACGAGGGACTAGTTGGTGAGCAGTTCTTC. This gives the protein CASSPLDEGLVGEQFF. The chain joins TRBV7-9 to TRBJ2-1, with 8 bases matching TRBD2. This CDR3 is 16 amino acids long. V shed 5 bases, J shed 9 bases, and the junction held 15 bases outside the gene matches. Germline loops: CDR1 SEHNR, CDR2 FQNEAQ (reference sequence).

The chain combines TRBV12-5 with TRBJ2-5, with 9 nucleotides matching TRBD2. Trimming at V came to 6 bases and at J to 1 base, leaving 3 bases not matched to a gene. Germline CDR1 and CDR2: LGHNT and FRNRAP. The CDR3 runs to 14 residues. The CDR3 nucleotides are TGTGCTAGTGGGCGAGCGGGAGGCCAAGAGACCCAGTACTTC. Its protein is CASGRAGGQETQYF.